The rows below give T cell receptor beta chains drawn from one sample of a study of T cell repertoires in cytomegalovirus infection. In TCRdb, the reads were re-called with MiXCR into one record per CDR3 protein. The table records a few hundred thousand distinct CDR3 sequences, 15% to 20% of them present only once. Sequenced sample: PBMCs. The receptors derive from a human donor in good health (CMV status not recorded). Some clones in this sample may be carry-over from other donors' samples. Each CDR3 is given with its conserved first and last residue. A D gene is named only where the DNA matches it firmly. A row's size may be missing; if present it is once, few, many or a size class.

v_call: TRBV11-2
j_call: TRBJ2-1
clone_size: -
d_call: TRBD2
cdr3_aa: CASSLEASGGWNEQFF
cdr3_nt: TGTGCCAGCAGCTTAGAGGCTAGCGGGGGGTGGAATGAGCAGTTCTTC

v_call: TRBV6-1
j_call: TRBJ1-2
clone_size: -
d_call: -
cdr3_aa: CASSEAGRGLWGYTF
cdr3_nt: TGTGCCAGCAGTGAAGCGGGACGTGGCCTCTGGGGCTACACCTTC

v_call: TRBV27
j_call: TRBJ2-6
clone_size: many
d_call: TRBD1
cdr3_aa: CASSPTGERNSGANVLTF
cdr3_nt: TGTGCCAGCAGTCCGACAGGGGAGCGAAACTCTGGGGCCAACGTCCTGACTTTC

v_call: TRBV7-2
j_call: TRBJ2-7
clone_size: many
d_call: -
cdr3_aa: CASSEDLYEQYF
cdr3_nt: TGTGCCAGCAGCGAGGATCTCTACGAGCAGTACTTC

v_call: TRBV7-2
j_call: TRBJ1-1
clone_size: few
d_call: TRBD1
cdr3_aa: CASSLVVPYGAGGGTEAFF
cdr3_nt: TGTGCCAGCAGCTTAGTCGTCCCGTACGGTGCAGGGGGGGGCACTGAAGCTTTCTTT

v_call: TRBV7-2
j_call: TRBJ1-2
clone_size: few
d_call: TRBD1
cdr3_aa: CASSLGTGDDGYTF
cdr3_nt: TGTGCCAGCAGCTTAGGGACAGGGGATGATGGCTACACCTTC

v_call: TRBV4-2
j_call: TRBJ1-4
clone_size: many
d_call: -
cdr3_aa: CASSQAGTFIEKLFF
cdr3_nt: TGTGCCAGCAGCCAGGCCGGGACATTCATTGAAAAACTGTTTTTT

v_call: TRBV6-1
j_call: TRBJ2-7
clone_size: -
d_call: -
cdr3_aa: CASSERQDRTYEQYF
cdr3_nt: TGTGCCAGCAGTGAACGACAGGACCGCACCTACGAGCAGTACTTC

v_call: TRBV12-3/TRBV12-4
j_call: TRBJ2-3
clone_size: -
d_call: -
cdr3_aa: CASADRASSTDTQYF
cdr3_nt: TGTGCCAGCGCCGATAGGGCTAGCAGTACAGATACGCAGTATTTT

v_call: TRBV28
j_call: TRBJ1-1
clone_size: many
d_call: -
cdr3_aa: CASSGGWTEAFF
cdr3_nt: TGTGCCAGCAGCGGTGGGTGGACTGAAGCTTTCTTT

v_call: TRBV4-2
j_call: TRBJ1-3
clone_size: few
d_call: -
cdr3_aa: CASSQDRTSSGNTIYF
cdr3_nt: TGTGCCAGCAGCCAAGATCGCACCAGCTCTGGAAACACCATATATTTT

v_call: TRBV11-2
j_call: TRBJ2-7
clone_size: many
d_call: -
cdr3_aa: CASSLALQFHQQYF
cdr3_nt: TGTGCCAGCAGCTTAGCGTTACAGTTCCACCAGCAGTACTTC

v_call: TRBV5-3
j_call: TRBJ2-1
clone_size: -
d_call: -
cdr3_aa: CASSLALSGYNEQFF
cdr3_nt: TGTGCCAGCAGCTTGGCCCTCTCCGGCTACAATGAGCAGTTCTTC

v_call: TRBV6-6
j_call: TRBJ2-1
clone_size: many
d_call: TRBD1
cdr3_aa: CASSLRGDRYYNEQFF
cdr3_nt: TGTGCCAGCAGTTTGCGCGGGGACAGGTATTACAATGAGCAGTTCTTC

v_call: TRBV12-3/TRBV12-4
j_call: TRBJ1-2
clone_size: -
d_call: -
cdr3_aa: CASTYGQFNGYTF
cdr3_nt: TGTGCCAGCACTTACGGACAGTTCAATGGCTACACCTTC

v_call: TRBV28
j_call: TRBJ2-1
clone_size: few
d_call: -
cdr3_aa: CASTGQPRNEQFF
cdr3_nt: TGTGCCAGCACGGGGCAGCCCCGCAATGAGCAGTTCTTC

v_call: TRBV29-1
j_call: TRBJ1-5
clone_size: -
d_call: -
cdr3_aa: CSVAGQSRDQPQHF
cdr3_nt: TGCAGCGTGGCCGGGCAGAGCCGAGATCAGCCCCAGCATTTT

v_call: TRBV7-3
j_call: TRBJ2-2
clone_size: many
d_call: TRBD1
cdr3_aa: CASSYQGAPGELFF
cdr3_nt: TGTGCCAGCAGCTACCAGGGGGCGCCCGGGGAGCTGTTTTTT

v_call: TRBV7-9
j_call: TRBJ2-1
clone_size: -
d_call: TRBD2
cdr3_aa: CASSLFVGGNNEQFF
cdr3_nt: TGTGCCAGCAGCTTATTTGTGGGGGGGAACAATGAGCAGTTCTTC

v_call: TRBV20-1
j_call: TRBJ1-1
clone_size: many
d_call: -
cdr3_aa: CSASPNTEAFF
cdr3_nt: TGCAGTGCTAGCCCGAACACTGAAGCTTTCTTT

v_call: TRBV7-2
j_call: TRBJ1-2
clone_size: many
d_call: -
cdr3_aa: CASSFQGSTHYGYTF
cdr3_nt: TGTGCCAGCAGCTTTCAGGGTTCTACTCACTATGGCTACACCTTC

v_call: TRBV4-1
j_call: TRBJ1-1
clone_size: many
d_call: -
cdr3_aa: CASSQGFGTRNTEAFF
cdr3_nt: TGCGCCAGCAGCCAAGGTTTTGGGACGCGGAACACTGAAGCTTTCTTT

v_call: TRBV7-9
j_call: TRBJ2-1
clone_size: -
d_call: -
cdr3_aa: CASSRSTGTVGREQFF
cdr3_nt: TGTGCCAGCAGCCGTAGCACCGGGACGGTCGGTAGGGAGCAGTTCTTC

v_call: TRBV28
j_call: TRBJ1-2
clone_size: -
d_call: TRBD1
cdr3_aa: CASADRINYGYTF
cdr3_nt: TGTGCCAGCGCGGACAGGATTAACTATGGCTACACCTTC

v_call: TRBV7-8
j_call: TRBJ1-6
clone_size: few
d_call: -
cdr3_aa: CASSPVQGYNSPLHF
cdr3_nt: TGTGCCAGCAGCCCGGTGCAGGGTTATAATTCACCCCTCCACTTT

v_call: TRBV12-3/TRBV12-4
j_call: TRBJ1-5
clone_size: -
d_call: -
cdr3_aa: CASSFALRGNQPQHF
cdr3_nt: TGTGCCAGCAGTTTCGCGTTAAGGGGCAATCAGCCCCAGCATTTT

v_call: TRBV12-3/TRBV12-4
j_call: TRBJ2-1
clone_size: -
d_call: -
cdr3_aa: CASSSRVFGQFF
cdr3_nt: TGTGCCAGCAGTTCCAGGGTTTTCGGTCAGTTCTTC

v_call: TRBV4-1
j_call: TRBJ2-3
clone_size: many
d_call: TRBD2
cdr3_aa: CASSQELAGGDTQYF
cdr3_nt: TGCGCCAGCAGCCAAGAATTAGCGGGGGGCGATACGCAGTATTTT

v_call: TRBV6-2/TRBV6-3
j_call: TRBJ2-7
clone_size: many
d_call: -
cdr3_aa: CASSFLGGTYEQYF
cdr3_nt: TGTGCCAGCAGTTTTCTCGGCGGGACCTACGAGCAGTACTTC

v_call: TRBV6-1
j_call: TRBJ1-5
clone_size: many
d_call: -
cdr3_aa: CASSDELLYSNQPQHF
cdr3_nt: TGTGCCAGCAGTGATGAGTTACTCTATAGCAATCAGCCCCAGCATTTT

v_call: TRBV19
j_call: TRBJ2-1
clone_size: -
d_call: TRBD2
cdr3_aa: CASSTLAGVNYNEQFF
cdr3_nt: TGTGCCAGTAGTACCTTAGCGGGGGTGAACTACAATGAGCAGTTCTTC

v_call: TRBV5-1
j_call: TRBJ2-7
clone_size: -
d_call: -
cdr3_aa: CASSSLSGAHYEQYF
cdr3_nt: TGCGCCAGCAGCTCCCTGTCGGGGGCCCACTACGAGCAGTACTTC

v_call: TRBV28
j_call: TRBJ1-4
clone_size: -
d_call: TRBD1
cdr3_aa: CASSVAGQSEKLFF
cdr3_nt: TGTGCCAGCAGTGTCGCGGGACAGAGTGAAAAACTGTTTTTT

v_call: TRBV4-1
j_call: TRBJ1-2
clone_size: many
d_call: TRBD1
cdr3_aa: CASSPRLTGGGNYGYTF
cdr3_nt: TGCGCCAGCAGCCCACGATTGACAGGGGGCGGTAACTATGGCTACACCTTC

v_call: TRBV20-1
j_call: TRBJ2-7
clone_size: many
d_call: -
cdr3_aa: CSARDHGVDYEQYF
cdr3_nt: TGCAGTGCTAGAGATCATGGGGTCGACTACGAGCAGTACTTC

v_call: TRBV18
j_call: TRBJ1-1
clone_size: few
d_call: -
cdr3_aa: CASSPSEGVTEAFF
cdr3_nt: TGTGCCAGCTCACCCTCGGAGGGGGTCACTGAAGCTTTCTTT

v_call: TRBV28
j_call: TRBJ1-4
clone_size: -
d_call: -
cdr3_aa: CASSLRAAEKLFF
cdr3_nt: TGTGCCAGCAGTTTAAGGGCAGCCGAAAAACTGTTTTTT

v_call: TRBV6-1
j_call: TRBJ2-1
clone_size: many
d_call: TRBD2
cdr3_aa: CASSTHSGGAHVGKNNEQFF
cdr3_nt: TGTGCCAGCAGTACCCATAGCGGGGGGGCCCACGTGGGTAAAAACAATGAGCAGTTCTTC

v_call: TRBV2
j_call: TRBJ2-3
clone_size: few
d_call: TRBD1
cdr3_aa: CASSDIQGAFTDTQYF
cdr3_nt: TGTGCCAGCAGTGATATACAGGGGGCTTTCACAGATACGCAGTATTTT

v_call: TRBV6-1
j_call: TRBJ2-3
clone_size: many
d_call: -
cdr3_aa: CASSALAGLGGDTQYF
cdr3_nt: TGTGCCAGCAGTGCCTTGGCGGGACTCGGAGGGGATACGCAGTATTTT

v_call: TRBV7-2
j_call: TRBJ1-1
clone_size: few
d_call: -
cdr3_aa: CASSRGGSDTEAFF
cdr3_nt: TGTGCCAGCAGCCGCGGGGGTAGTGACACTGAAGCTTTCTTT

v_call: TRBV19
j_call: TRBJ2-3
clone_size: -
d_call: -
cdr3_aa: CASSPDPQGADTQYF
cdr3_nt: TGTGCCAGTAGTCCCGATCCTCAGGGAGCAGATACGCAGTATTTT

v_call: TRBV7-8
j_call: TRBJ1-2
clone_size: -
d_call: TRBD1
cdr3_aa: CASSFLSGQGRNYGYTF
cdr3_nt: TGTGCCAGCAGCTTTCTCTCGGGACAGGGGAGAAACTATGGCTACACCTTC

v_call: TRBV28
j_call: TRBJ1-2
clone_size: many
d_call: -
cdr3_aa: CASRYGPPGGYGYTF
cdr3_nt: TGTGCCAGCAGGTACGGGCCACCCGGAGGCTATGGCTACACCTTC

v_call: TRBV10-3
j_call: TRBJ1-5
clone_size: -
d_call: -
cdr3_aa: CAISAFSEGNQPQHF
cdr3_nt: TGTGCCATCAGTGCATTCTCGGAGGGCAATCAGCCCCAGCATTTT

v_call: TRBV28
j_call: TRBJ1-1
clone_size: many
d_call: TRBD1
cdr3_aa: CASSLRTGGYTEAFF
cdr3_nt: TGTGCCAGCAGTTTAAGGACAGGGGGGTACACTGAAGCTTTCTTT

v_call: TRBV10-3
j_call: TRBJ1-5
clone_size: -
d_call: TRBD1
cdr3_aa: CAISGTGGPLFQPQHF
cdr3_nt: TGTGCCATCAGTGGGACAGGGGGCCCTCTCTTCCAGCCCCAGCATTTT

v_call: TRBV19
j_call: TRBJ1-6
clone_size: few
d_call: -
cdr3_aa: CASQVESSYNSPLHF
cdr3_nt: TGTGCCAGTCAGGTTGAAAGCTCCTATAATTCACCCCTCCACTTT

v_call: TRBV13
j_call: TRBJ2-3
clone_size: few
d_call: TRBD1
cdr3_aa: CASSSIQGAGSTDTQYF
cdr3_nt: TGTGCCAGCAGCTCCATCCAGGGGGCAGGAAGCACAGATACGCAGTATTTT

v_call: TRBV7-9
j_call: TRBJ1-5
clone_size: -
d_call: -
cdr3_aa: CASSLDRAPPDQPQHF
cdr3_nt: TGTGCCAGCAGCCTTGACCGGGCCCCCCCCGATCAGCCCCAGCATTTT

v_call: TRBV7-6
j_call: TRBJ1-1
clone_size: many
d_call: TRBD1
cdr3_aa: CASSLVAGGSSLNTEAFF
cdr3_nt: TGTGCCAGCAGCTTAGTAGCAGGGGGGTCCTCTTTGAACACTGAAGCTTTCTTT

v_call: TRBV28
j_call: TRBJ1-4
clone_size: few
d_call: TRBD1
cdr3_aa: CASSPPNTGAANEKLFF
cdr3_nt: TGTGCCAGCAGCCCCCCCAACACAGGGGCCGCAAATGAAAAACTGTTTTTT

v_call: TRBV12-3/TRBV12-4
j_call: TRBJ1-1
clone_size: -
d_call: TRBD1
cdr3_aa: CADRANTEAFF
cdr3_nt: TGTGCGGACAGGGCAAACACTGAAGCTTTCTTT

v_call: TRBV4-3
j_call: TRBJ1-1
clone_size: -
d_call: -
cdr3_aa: CASSLFWGLTEAFF
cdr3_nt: TGCGCCAGCAGCCTCTTTTGGGGTTTGACTGAAGCTTTCTTT